This paragraph covers one T cell receptor (beta chain) sequence. No antigen is known for it. No base quality information exists; no much larger clone differs at one position. This entry comes from a study of cytomegalovirus exposure and HLA in healthy donors (dated 2017 in TCRdb). A note on the overall study: A later analysis indicated that the 90 to 150 validation repertoires were generated on the platform also employed for the 666 repertoires of the first cohort. The study aimed to test whether signatures of past pathogen exposure could be identified by cataloging public T cell receptors. A separate validation cohort of 100 to 150 different subjects was used in addition to the roughly 670-subject first cohort. To predict cytomegalovirus infection status, the study combined high-throughput TCR immunosequencing, statistical association of individual TCRs with disease status, and machine learning.

The CDR3, from cysteine to phenylalanine, totals 16 residues. This entry keeps only the CDR3 DNA: 48 bases, framed from base 1. CDR1 is given as MNHEY and CDR2 as SMNVEV, both from the germline V gene (reference sequence). Trimming at the junction amounts to 3 bases on V and 2 bases on J, and the germline ends lie 15 bases apart. Library construction relied on the immunoSEQ multiplex PCR assay. The original pipeline was this. A statistical classification framework was developed to diagnose cytomegalovirus status using the catalog of TCR beta chain sequences. Held by TCRdb, this immuneACCESS table contains in-frame sequences only and omits some clones. Under half of the omission traces to an unresolved V gene where checked; the cause of the rest is unknown. V and J calls and clone size are as listed in that table; D and trimming were resolved from the DNA. The sample table contains 100,000 to 150,000 clones; only one count was recorded for nearly 90% of them. The ten top clones hold roughly 1.2% of the sample.

The donors were included in the validation cohort of over a hundred subjects, a group kept apart from the approximately 650-subject first cohort. The full study reports these points: While some public TCRs were present in many individuals, most TCR sequences turned up only very rarely across donors. In both the original and validation cohorts, the classifier was reported to diagnose cytomegalovirus status with high specificity and sensitivity. A later analysis found that TCRs clustered in the first cohort also tended to co-occur in the 120 validation repertoires, with more than 90% of cluster scores above 0. Three of the identified cytomegalovirus-associated TCR beta chains were confirmed in vitro to be specific for cytomegalovirus antigens. The study gave a list of under 200 TCR beta chains associated with cytomegalovirus. The validation cohort had no HLA typing available for a later analysis, so co-occurrence within that cohort was assessed over all 130 or so repertoires. The authors suggested that the approach could potentially be extended to other disease states and immunological phenotypes.

The chain is made from TRBV27 and TRBJ2-3; TRBD1 might be the D gene, on 6 matching bases. Source material: PBMCs. The clonotype originates from a woman in her late teens or twenties in good health and CMV-seronegative. The CDR3 here reads CASSFLGQGNTDTQYF. The DNA is as follows: TGTGCCAGCAGTTTTTTAGGTCAGGGGAACACAGATACGCAGTATTTT.